These T cell receptor beta chains were read from a single sample in a study of T cell changes during pregnancy in multiple sclerosis. TCRdb keeps only in-frame clones here, not all; method: immunoSEQ multiplex PCR. The table lists 57,000 or so clones, about nine tenths of them singletons. Sequencing was performed on peripheral blood, taken in the third trimester of pregnancy. The receptor set was obtained from a female donor in good health, enrolled as a control in a pregnancy study. Each CDR3 is given with its conserved first and last residue. The D gene is left open where the match is weak. The size of a clone is reported for some rows only, either as once, few or many, or as a class for expanded clones.

D gene: TRBD1; V gene: TRBV7-2; J gene: TRBJ2-5; clone size: -; CDR3 DNA: TGTGCCAGCAGCTTCTCTCCTTCCCACAGGGGCAAAGAGACCCAGTACTTC; CDR3 protein: CASSFSPSHRGKETQYF
D gene: -; V gene: TRBV7-9; J gene: TRBJ1-1; clone size: -; CDR3 DNA: TGTGCCAGCAGCTTACAAGGACAAGTGAACACTGAAGCTTTCTTT; CDR3 protein: CASSLQGQVNTEAFF
D gene: -; V gene: TRBV11-3; J gene: TRBJ2-2; clone size: -; CDR3 DNA: TGTGCCAGCAGCCCCCTAGGCGGGGGCGGGGGCGGGGAGCTGTTTTTT; CDR3 protein: CASSPLGGGGGGELFF
D gene: -; V gene: TRBV18; J gene: TRBJ1-2; clone size: -; CDR3 DNA: TGTGCCAGCTCACCGGGAGATGGCTACACCTTC; CDR3 protein: CASSPGDGYTF
D gene: -; V gene: TRBV5-1; J gene: TRBJ1-3; clone size: -; CDR3 DNA: TGCGCCAGCAGCTTGTCCCAGTTTGGTAACACCATATATTTT; CDR3 protein: CASSLSQFGNTIYF
D gene: -; V gene: TRBV18; J gene: TRBJ2-7; clone size: -; CDR3 DNA: TGTGCCAGCTCACAAGAGCGCTACGAGCAGTACTTC; CDR3 protein: CASSQERYEQYF
D gene: -; V gene: TRBV10-3; J gene: TRBJ1-5; clone size: -; CDR3 DNA: TGTGCCATCAGTGAGTCGGGTTTGAGGTCCAGCAATCAGCCCCAGCATTTT; CDR3 protein: CAISESGLRSSNQPQHF
D gene: -; V gene: TRBV30; J gene: TRBJ1-1; clone size: -; CDR3 DNA: TGTGCCTGGGTTGGGGGGACCACTGAAGCTTTCTTT; CDR3 protein: CAWVGGTTEAFF
D gene: TRBD2; V gene: TRBV7-2; J gene: TRBJ2-1; clone size: -; CDR3 DNA: TGTGCCAGCAGCGTGAGCGGGGCCTCCTACAATGAGCAGTTCTTC; CDR3 protein: CASSVSGASYNEQFF
D gene: TRBD2; V gene: TRBV10-3; J gene: TRBJ2-5; clone size: -; CDR3 DNA: TGTGCCATCGGGGGCGGGGCTTTAGCGGGAGGCCGCCAAGAGACCCAGTACTTC; CDR3 protein: CAIGGGALAGGRQETQYF
D gene: -; V gene: TRBV25-1; J gene: TRBJ2-6; clone size: -; CDR3 DNA: TGTGCCAGCAGGACGCGGAACGTCCTGACTTTC; CDR3 protein: CASRTRNVLTF
D gene: -; V gene: TRBV30; J gene: TRBJ1-1; clone size: few; CDR3 DNA: TGTGCCCTGACCCGGGGTGGCACTGAAGCTTTCTTT; CDR3 protein: CALTRGGTEAFF
D gene: TRBD2; V gene: TRBV19; J gene: TRBJ2-5; clone size: -; CDR3 DNA: TGTGCCAGTAGTGCGGGACTAGCGGGAGAGACCCAGTACTTC; CDR3 protein: CASSAGLAGETQYF
D gene: -; V gene: TRBV5-1; J gene: TRBJ2-1; clone size: -; CDR3 DNA: TGCGCCAGCAGCTTACGGGAAATTGCCTACAATGAGCAGTTCTTC; CDR3 protein: CASSLREIAYNEQFF
D gene: -; V gene: TRBV5-1; J gene: TRBJ2-5; clone size: -; CDR3 DNA: TGCGCCAGCAGCTTCTGGGGCCAGGAGACCCAGTACTTC; CDR3 protein: CASSFWGQETQYF
D gene: -; V gene: TRBV30; J gene: TRBJ1-4; clone size: -; CDR3 DNA: TGTGCCTGCACCACAGAGCATTCTAATGAAAAACTGTTTTTT; CDR3 protein: CACTTEHSNEKLFF
D gene: -; V gene: TRBV30; J gene: TRBJ1-1; clone size: -; CDR3 DNA: TGTGCCTGGAGCACGAGGTCGGACACTGAAGCTTTCTTT; CDR3 protein: CAWSTRSDTEAFF
D gene: TRBD2; V gene: TRBV7-2; J gene: TRBJ2-3; clone size: -; CDR3 DNA: TGTGCCAGCACACTAGCGGGGGGGATGATGGATACGCAGTATTTT; CDR3 protein: CASTLAGGMMDTQYF
D gene: TRBD1; V gene: TRBV28; J gene: TRBJ1-6; clone size: -; CDR3 DNA: TGTGCCAGCAGTTTAGGTGGGGCAGGGGGCCGGTCACCCCTCCACTTT; CDR3 protein: CASSLGGAGGRSPLHF
D gene: TRBD1; V gene: TRBV27; J gene: TRBJ2-1; clone size: -; CDR3 DNA: TGTGCCAGCAGTCCGGACAGGGGAGGCAATGAGCAGTTCTTC; CDR3 protein: CASSPDRGGNEQFF
D gene: TRBD2; V gene: TRBV7-2; J gene: TRBJ2-3; clone size: -; CDR3 DNA: TGTGCCAGCAGCCCCAGCGGGGGGCGCACAGATACGCAGTATTTT; CDR3 protein: CASSPSGGRTDTQYF
D gene: TRBD2; V gene: TRBV19; J gene: TRBJ2-2; clone size: -; CDR3 DNA: TGTGCCAGTAGTACCCTTAGCGGGGGCAACACCGGGGAGCTGTTTTTT; CDR3 protein: CASSTLSGGNTGELFF
D gene: TRBD1; V gene: TRBV27; J gene: TRBJ2-7; clone size: -; CDR3 DNA: TGTGCCAGCAGCCCGGGACCGGGACAGGGGACCTACGAGCAGTACTTC; CDR3 protein: CASSPGPGQGTYEQYF
D gene: -; V gene: TRBV6-5; J gene: TRBJ2-7; clone size: -; CDR3 DNA: TGTGCCAGCAGTCCGAGAGAAACAGCCTACGAGCAGTACTTC; CDR3 protein: CASSPRETAYEQYF
D gene: TRBD2; V gene: TRBV2; J gene: TRBJ2-1; clone size: -; CDR3 DNA: TGTGCCAGCAGTGCAACTAGCGGGTTAAGCTCCTACAATGAGCAGTTCTTC; CDR3 protein: CASSATSGLSSYNEQFF
D gene: -; V gene: TRBV18; J gene: TRBJ2-1; clone size: -; CDR3 DNA: TGTGCCAGCTCACGCGGGGATTACAATGAGCAGTTCTTC; CDR3 protein: CASSRGDYNEQFF
D gene: TRBD2; V gene: TRBV7-9; J gene: TRBJ2-3; clone size: -; CDR3 DNA: TGTGCCAGCAGCTTGCCCCGGGGACTAGCGGACACAGATACGCAGTATTTT; CDR3 protein: CASSLPRGLADTDTQYF
D gene: TRBD1; V gene: TRBV30; J gene: TRBJ1-3; clone size: few; CDR3 DNA: TGTGCCTGGAGGGGGACAGCAGGAAACACCATATATTTT; CDR3 protein: CAWRGTAGNTIYF
D gene: TRBD2; V gene: TRBV6-4; J gene: TRBJ2-1; clone size: -; CDR3 DNA: TGTGCCAGCAGTGACACGGGCGGGGGGTACAATGAGCAGTTCTTC; CDR3 protein: CASSDTGGGYNEQFF
D gene: -; V gene: TRBV9; J gene: TRBJ2-7; clone size: -; CDR3 DNA: TGTGCCAGCAGCGTAGCGGCTAGCTCATACGAGCAGTACTTC; CDR3 protein: CASSVAASSYEQYF
D gene: -; V gene: TRBV19; J gene: TRBJ1-5; clone size: -; CDR3 DNA: TGTGCCAGTAGTGCCCCGAGCGGGCGCAATCAGCCCCAGCATTTT; CDR3 protein: CASSAPSGRNQPQHF
D gene: TRBD1; V gene: TRBV15; J gene: TRBJ1-2; clone size: once; CDR3 DNA: TGTGCCACCAGCGGCCGGGACAGGCCTAACTATGGCTACACCTTC; CDR3 protein: CATSGRDRPNYGYTF
D gene: -; V gene: TRBV7-9; J gene: TRBJ1-2; clone size: -; CDR3 DNA: TGTGCCAGCAGCCCGGGGGGGGCAGGAGCTAACTATGGCTACACCTTC; CDR3 protein: CASSPGGAGANYGYTF